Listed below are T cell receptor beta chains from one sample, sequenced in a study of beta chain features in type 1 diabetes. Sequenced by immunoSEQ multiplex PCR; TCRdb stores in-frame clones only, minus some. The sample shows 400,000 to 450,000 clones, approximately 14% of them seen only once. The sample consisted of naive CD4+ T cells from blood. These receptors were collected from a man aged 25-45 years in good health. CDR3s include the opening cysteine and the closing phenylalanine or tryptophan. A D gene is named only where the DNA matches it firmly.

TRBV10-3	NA	CAISEPGRANVLTF
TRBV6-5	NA	CASSYTGIAGANVLTF
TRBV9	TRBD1	CASSVKPGGELFF
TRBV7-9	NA	CASSLYRDQETQYF
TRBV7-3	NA	CASSLTAAQSTDTQYF
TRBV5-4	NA	CASSSARTTVNYNEQFF
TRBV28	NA	CASGIPAYNEQFF
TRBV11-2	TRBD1	CASTRTGVTEAFF
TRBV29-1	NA	CSVAGGASYNEQFF
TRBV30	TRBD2	CAWSDSLTSPTGELFF
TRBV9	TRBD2	CASSLRLAGLYNEQFF
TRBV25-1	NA	CASSEWSAETQYF
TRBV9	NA	CASSVEGWANEKLFF
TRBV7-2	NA	CASSARGGELFF
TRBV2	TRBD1	CASSGQGFGTEAFF
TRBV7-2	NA	CASSFRLVSDTQYF
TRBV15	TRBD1	CATSRGRDSSYEQYF
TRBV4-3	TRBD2	CASSSGGQGDTQYF
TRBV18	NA	CASSPGLSRNYGYTF
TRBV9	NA	CASSPFTGELFF
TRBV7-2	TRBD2	CASRWTSGEHNEQFF
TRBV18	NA	CASSRRGTDTQYF
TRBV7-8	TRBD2	CASIRPAAGGTDTQYF
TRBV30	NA	CAWSEGWGLGNIQYF
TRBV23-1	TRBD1	CASSHAGTGEVGGRGLGNTGELFF
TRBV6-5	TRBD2	CASSRSGAQETQYF
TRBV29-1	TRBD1	CSAGQAPTNEKLFF
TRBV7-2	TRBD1	CASSGTGGLGEQYF
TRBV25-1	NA	CASNRDGPQYF
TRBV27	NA	CASSLSGLAQVLYF
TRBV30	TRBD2	CAWMRAGGPPSTDTQYF
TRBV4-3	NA	CASSQGTRGAMSSYNEQFF
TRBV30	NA	CAWSAKDTQYF
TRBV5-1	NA	CASSLRDGTPYNEQFF
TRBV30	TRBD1	CAWSRGQFKLFF